This record concerns one T cell receptor (beta chain) sequence. Its target is not known. These data come from a study of cytomegalovirus exposure and HLA in healthy donors. Study summary: Earlier sequencing of approximately 200 million T cells yielded 100 million to 120 million unique TCR beta sequences. Study-wide points: In a later analysis, TCR beta V- and J-gene trimming was associated with a missense DCLRE1C variant. Most of the TCR beta V segments (in an earlier analysis) were productive either about 87% or about 30% of the time. Researchers counted approximately 160 TCR beta chains as cytomegalovirus-associated.

This PCR relied on a set of 60 Vbeta primers and 13 Jbeta primers. TCRdb keeps only in-frame clones here, not all; method: immunoSEQ multiplex PCR. Of some 150,000 clones listed, 60% to 85% are singletons. The CDR3 covers 14 residues. J was trimmed by 8 bases and V by 6 bases; bases with no gene match: 7. Germline lookup yields CDR1 KGHSH and CDR2 LQKENI. The TCR originated in a woman between 40 and 55 years old in good health and CMV-seronegative. Source material: PBMCs. The chain is built from TRBV18 and TRBJ1-4, with 9 bases matching TRBD1. The CDR3 reads CASSRTGASEKLFF. CDR3 bases: TGTGCCAGCTCCCGGACAGGGGCGTCCGAAAAACTGTTTTTT.